This section outlines one TCR beta chain sequence together with its context. The CDR3 runs to 12 residues. This entry is derived from a study of blood T cell repertoires in COVID-19. In the study's own analysis: Reference gene primers were amplified, and this amplification served to estimate nucleated cell counts. Here immunoSEQ multiplex PCR was the method, and the copy in TCRdb shows in-frame clones only, minus some. V, J and clone size were drawn from that table, and D and trimming were deduced from the DNA. Among fewer than 120,000 clones listed, roughly 76% were seen once. The chain carries TRBV21-1 and TRBJ1-5; no DNA check was done on the table's D call, TRBD1. TRBV21-1 is a known pseudogene. Sequenced sample: peripheral blood. The receptor was isolated from a woman aged 60-75 years with acute or convalescent COVID-19. The CDR3 protein is CASNRQGQPQHF. The CDR3 nucleotides read TGTGCCAGCAACAGACAGGGTCAGCCCCAGCATTTT.